This T cell receptor beta chain stems from a study of blood T cell repertoires in COVID-19. Overall study context: Sources were T cells, B-cell-depleted T cells, or PBMCs; the material itself was cDNA or gDNA.

In the original processing: Reference gene primer amplification gave nucleated cell count estimates. Sequenced by immunoSEQ multiplex PCR; TCRdb stores in-frame clones only, minus some. From that table come the V and J calls and clone size; the DNA was used to work out D and trimming. The profile shows under 300,000 clones, 75% to 85% of them singletons. CDR1 is GTSNPN, CDR2 SVGIG, per germline (reference sequence). The CDR3 has 14 residues. The V end lost 4 bases, the J end lost 2 bases, and 12 bases lay between the germline ends. The specimen sequenced was peripheral blood. This receptor was taken from a man aged 35 to 55 who had recovered from COVID-19. The chain joins TRBV30 to TRBJ2-1; weak D call: TRBD1 (6 bases). The CDR3 protein is CAWTLGGPYNEQFF. In nucleotides, the CDR3 is TGTGCCTGGACCTTAGGGGGACCCTACAATGAGCAGTTCTTC.